This TCR beta chain was found in a study of blood T cell repertoires in COVID-19. Study as a whole: The analysed material was cDNA or gDNA that came from T cells, B-cell-depleted T cells, or PBMCs.

The CDR3 contains 15 residues. From germline, CDR1 is LNHDA and CDR2 SQIVND (reference sequence). Trimming removed 3 bases at V and 3 bases at J, with 15 bases between. Repertoires were generated with immunoSEQ multiplex PCR, while TCRdb's copy carries only in-frame clones and drops some. The data show over 130,000 clones, approximately 90% seen once. This chain connects TRBV19 to TRBJ2-7; the D gene is possibly TRBD1 (5 bases). The TCR was taken from a woman older than 75 with acute or convalescent COVID-19. Material: peripheral blood. The CDR3 protein is CASSIGDSLIYEQYF. Here the CDR3 DNA reads TGTGCCAGTAGTATCGGAGACAGCCTAATCTACGAGCAGTACTTC.